This T cell receptor beta chain originates from a study of blood T cell dynamics during melanoma immunotherapy. TCRdb's table, derived via immunoSEQ multiplex PCR, lists solely in-frame clones and lacks some. The table includes fewer than 4,500 clones, less than 98% detected once. Time point noted: pre-treatment baseline. Looked up from germline, CDR1 is SGDLS and CDR2 is YYNGEE. This CDR3 is 13 amino acids long. V was trimmed by 3 bases and J by 8 bases, leaving 14 bases between them. Here the sequenced sample was effector memory CD8+ T cells from blood, taken from a patient treated with checkpoint blockade. The receptor's source is a human donor with melanoma. The chain joins TRBV9 to TRBJ1-2; D remains unclear. CDR3 sequence (DNA): TGTGCCAGCAGCGCAGACGAACGGCAGGGCTACACCTTC. Translation: CASSADERQGYTF.